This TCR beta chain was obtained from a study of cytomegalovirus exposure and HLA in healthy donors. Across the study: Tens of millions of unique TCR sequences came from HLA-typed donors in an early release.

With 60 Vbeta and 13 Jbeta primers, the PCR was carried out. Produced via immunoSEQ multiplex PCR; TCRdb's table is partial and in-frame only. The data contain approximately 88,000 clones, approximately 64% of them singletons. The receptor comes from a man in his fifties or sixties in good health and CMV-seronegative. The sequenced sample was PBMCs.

CDR3 in DNA: TGTGCCAGCGGGGGGTCGCAGCCCCAGCATTTT. Protein: CASGGSQPQHF. J is TRBJ1-5 and V is TRBV9, with D possibly TRBD1 on 5 matching bases. Trimming took 7 bases from V and 7 from J, leaving 9 bases between them. This CDR3 has 11 residues. Germline V gene data show CDR1 as SGDLS and CDR2 as YYNGEE.